The present TCR beta chain was sequenced within a study of identical twins. One entry per CDR3 protein results from TCRdb running MiXCR on the 5' RACE reads. The sample gives around 1.7 million distinct CDR3 sequences, 25% to 35% of which show up once; 0.25% to 0.3% is in the top ten. V lost 2 bases, J lost 2 bases, and 15 bases lay in between. Per the germline V gene, CDR1 is ENHRY and CDR2 is SYGVKD. This CDR3 comprises 17 residues. The receptor comes from a newborn girl in good health. Input material: cord blood. The chain couples TRBV10-3 to TRBJ2-2, with unresolved D. The CDR3 nucleotides read TGTGCCATCAGTGAGGTTCCTAAGGGCTATAACACCGGGGAGCTGTTTTTT. It is translated as CAISEVPKGYNTGELFF.